A single sample is the source of the 4 T cell receptor beta chains below, sequenced in a study of cytomegalovirus exposure and HLA in healthy donors. PCR primers comprised 60 Vbeta and 13 Jbeta primers. Data came from immunoSEQ multiplex PCR; TCRdb stores just in-frame clones and leaves some out. The sample includes 85,000 to 90,000 clones, 79% of them seen just once. Sequences were obtained from PBMCs. These receptor sequences come from a man aged 25-45 years in good health and CMV-seronegative.

The J gene is TRBJ1-2, the V gene TRBV27; no definite D call. V dropped 6 bases and J dropped 8 bases, with 25 bases sitting between them. The CDR3 extends over 16 amino acids. The germline gives CDR1 MNHEY, CDR2 SMNVEV (reference sequence). The CDR3 sequence is CASSPGGLDFWEGYTF. CDR3 sequence (DNA): TGTGCCAGCAGCCCGGGCGGTTTGGACTTCTGGGAGGGCTACACCTTC.

The rearrangement links TRBV6-1 to TRBJ2-7, with TRBD1 as a possible D gene (6 bases). Germline CDR1 MNHNS, CDR2 SASEGT. Trimming left V 3 bases short and J 4 bases short, with 16 bases between. The CDR3 consists of 15 residues. The CDR3 DNA follows: TGTGCCAGCAGTGACAATCCAGGGGCTTTGTACGAGCAGTACTTC. As protein: CASSDNPGALYEQYF.

This CDR3 reads CASSSGSYNSPLHF. CDR3 DNA sequence: TGTGCCAGCAGTTCCGGGTCCTATAATTCACCCCTCCACTTT. The chain recombines TRBV6-1 with TRBJ1-6; D uncertain. From germline, CDR1 is MNHNS and CDR2 SASEGT. CDR3 length: 14 residues. The V gene lost 5 bases and the J gene lost 1 base, with 6 bases spanning the gap.

CDR3: CAAGGVGEKLFF. The DNA of the CDR3 is TGTGCAGCCGGAGGGGTTGGTGAAAAACTGTTTTTT. This chain uses TRBV7-9 with TRBJ1-4; tentatively, D is TRBD1 (5 bases). Germline V CDR1 and CDR2: SEHNR, FQNEAQ (reference sequence). CDR3 length: 12 amino acids.